These 8 T cell receptor beta chains originate from one sample sequenced in a study of identical twins. TCRdb used MiXCR to reprocess the 5' RACE reads, holding one entry per CDR3 protein. The sample consists of about 1.7 million distinct CDR3 sequences, 25% to 35% of them appearing once. The specimen sequenced was cord blood. The source is a newborn girl in good health.

V gene TRBV20-1 combines with J gene TRBJ2-1; D gene ambiguous. Trimming stripped 2 bases from V and 7 bases from J, with 12 bases between. CDR1 is DFQATT, CDR2 SNEGSKA, per germline (reference sequence). The CDR3 is 13 amino acids. DNA for the CDR3: TGCAGTGCTAGAAAGGTAGTACGGAATGAGCAGTTCTTC. Protein: CSARKVVRNEQFF.

This clonotype was counted a few times. The CDR3 reads CASSPRLAAKNIQYF. The CDR3, as DNA: TGTGCCAGCAGTCCCCGACTAGCGGCCAAAAACATTCAGTACTTC. The V and J genes are TRBV28 and TRBJ2-4; 8 bases agree with TRBD2. This CDR3 comprises 15 residues. Germline V gene sequence: CDR1 MDHEN, CDR2 SYDVKM. V was clipped by 5 bases and J by 1 base; unmatched bases: 4.

This clonotype was observed many times. The chain couples TRBV6-6 to TRBJ2-4; D gene uncertain. The CDR3 has 12 residues. The V gene lost 5 bases and the J gene lost 5 bases, with 7 bases spanning the gap. The germline CDR1 and CDR2 sequences are MNHNY and SVGAGI (reference sequence). The CDR3 here is CASSRVENIQYF. The CDR3 DNA reads as TGTGCCAGCAGTCGAGTAGAAAACATTCAGTACTTC.

This clonotype was seen more than once but under ten times. V gene TRBV24-1 combines with J gene TRBJ2-3; 7 nucleotides line up with TRBD1. V lost 11 bases to trimming and J lost 0 bases; unmatched junction nucleotides: 16. CDR1 is KGHDR and CDR2 is SFDVKD in the germline V gene. The CDR3 spans 17 residues. The CDR3 protein is CASDPWRTGPSTDTQYF. DNA of the CDR3: TGTGCCAGTGACCCATGGAGGACAGGACCTAGCACAGATACGCAGTATTTT.

CDR3 DNA sequence: TGCGCCAGCAGCTTGGACGGACTAGCGGGGACCTACGAGCAGTACTTC. The encoded protein is CASSLDGLAGTYEQYF. The chain combines TRBV5-1 with TRBJ2-4; 12 bases align to TRBD2. The better agreement between TRBJ2-7 and the DNA end casts doubt on the J call. This CDR3 has 16 residues. CDR1 is SGHRS and CDR2 is YFSETQ in the germline V gene.

This chain joins TRBV20-1 and TRBJ2-7; possible D gene TRBD1, 5 bases. The CDR3 sequence is 11 residues long. The germline gives CDR1 DFQATT, CDR2 SNEGSKA (reference sequence). V lost 6 bases and J lost 3, with 9 bases in between. CDR3 in DNA: TGCAGTGCCCCGGACAACTACGAGCAGTACTTC. Encoded protein: CSAPDNYEQYF.

The chain links TRBV15 to TRBJ2-7; TRBD2 matches 11 bases. V trimming: 0 bases; J trimming: 0 bases; junction bases outside the gene matches: 4. CDR1 LNHNV and CDR2 YYDKDF come from the germline V gene (reference sequence). The CDR3 is made up of 17 amino acids. The CDR3 DNA reads TGTGCCACCAGCAGAGATGTCGGACTAGCGGGCTCCTACGAGCAGTACTTC. Translation: CATSRDVGLAGSYEQYF.

The sample holds many counts of this clonotype. The rearrangement links TRBV10-2 to TRBJ2-3; D gene unclear. The ends were cut back, 7 bases at V and 3 bases at J, with 11 bases in the middle. This CDR3 spans 13 amino acids. Germline V gene lookup returns CDR1 WSHSY and CDR2 SAAADI. As DNA, the CDR3 is TGCGCCAGCACGGCCGCTCATACAGATACGCAGTATTTT. Translated, it gives CASTAAHTDTQYF.